This T cell receptor (beta chain) was identified during a study of prognosis after radiotherapy for stage I lung cancer. The germline CDR1 and CDR2 sequences are MNHEY and SVGEGT. CDR3 length: 18 amino acids. Multiplex PCR, run in two rounds, amplified TCR beta CDR3 from genomic DNA. Amplification in first-round PCR relied on primers specific to each TRBV and TRBJ gene. Via MiXCR, TCRdb re-called the multiplex PCR reads, giving one row per CDR3 protein. The sample carries fewer than 40,000 distinct CDR3 sequences, around a third recorded once. In regard to this clonotype: The junction shows a germline mismatch at one end, possibly a read error.

The receptor was isolated from a donor at least 50 years old with non-small cell lung cancer. The sequencing here drew on PBMCs, taken before or after stereotactic body radiation therapy (not recorded which). The rearrangement links TRBV6-2 or TRBV6-3 to TRBJ1-5; TRBD1 is a possible D gene (6 bases). CDR3 sequence: CASSYSPGRGRYHQPKHF. CDR3 nucleotides: TGTGCCAGCAGTTACTCCCCAGGACGGGGGCGTTATCATCAGCCCAAGCATTTT.